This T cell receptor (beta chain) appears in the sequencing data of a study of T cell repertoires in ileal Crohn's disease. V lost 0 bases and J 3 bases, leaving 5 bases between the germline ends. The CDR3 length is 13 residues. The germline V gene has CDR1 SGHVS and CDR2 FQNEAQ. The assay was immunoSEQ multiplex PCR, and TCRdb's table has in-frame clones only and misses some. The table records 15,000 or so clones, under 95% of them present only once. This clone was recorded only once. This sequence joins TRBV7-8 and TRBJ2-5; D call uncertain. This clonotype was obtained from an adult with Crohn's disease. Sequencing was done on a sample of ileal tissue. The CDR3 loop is CASSLAVEETQYF. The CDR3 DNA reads TGTGCCAGCAGCTTAGCGGTAGAAGAGACCCAGTACTTC.